These 26 T cell receptor beta chains were sequenced from one sample in a study of beta chain features in type 1 diabetes. Expressed TCRB transcripts were sequenced because the entire RNA isolate underwent reverse transcription. Data came from immunoSEQ multiplex PCR; TCRdb stores just in-frame clones and leaves some out. The table records 430,000 or so clones, more than 9.5% of them present only once. The material sequenced was naive CD4+ T cells from blood. Receptors were obtained from a woman under 30 in good health.

This clone was detected a few times. The chain carries TRBV7-2 and TRBJ1-5, with D hard to call. Germline CDR1 SGHTA, CDR2 FQGNSA. V was trimmed by 3 bases and J by 2 bases, leaving 2 bases between them. The CDR3 spans 12 residues. The CDR3 loop is CASSFGNQPQHF. The CDR3 bases are TGTGCCAGCAGCTTCGGCAATCAGCCCCAGCATTTT.

V gene TRBV4-2 combines with J gene TRBJ2-3, with TRBD2 identical over 8 bases. The CDR3 spans 17 residues. CDR1 LGHNA and CDR2 YNFKEQ come from the germline V gene. The V gene end was trimmed by 4 bases and the J gene end by 0 bases; junction bases not matched to a gene: 9. In nucleotides, the CDR3 is TGTGCCAGCAGCCCAGAAACCGGGACTAGGAGCACAGATACGCAGTATTTT. Translating gives CASSPETGTRSTDTQYF.

The rearrangement links TRBV28 to TRBJ2-3; D unresolved. CDR1 and CDR2 from the germline V gene are MDHEN and SYDVKM. V was shortened by 4 bases and J by 0 bases, with 11 bases between the two germline ends. The CDR3 consists of 15 residues. The CDR3 sequence: CASSSRRRSTDTQYF. DNA for the CDR3: TGTGCCAGCAGTTCGCGAAGGAGAAGCACAGATACGCAGTATTTT.

There are many counts of this clone. This sequence joins TRBV14 and TRBJ2-6; D ambiguous. Germline V gene data show CDR1 as SGHDN and CDR2 as FVKESK. Trimming left V 1 base short and J 3 bases short, with 1 base between. There are 13 residues in the CDR3. CDR3 sequence reads: CASSQGGANVLTF. The CDR3 nucleotides are TGTGCCAGCAGCCAAGGTGGGGCCAACGTCCTGACTTTC.

V is TRBV5-4 and J is TRBJ1-3; TRBD1 agrees at 9 bases. There are 17 residues in the CDR3. The V gene's germline CDR1 is SGHNT and CDR2 YYREEE (reference sequence). With 3 bases clipped from V and 1 base from J, the junction kept 8 bases outside the gene matches. The CDR3 region has the DNA TGTGCCAGCAGCTCGGGACAGGGTCCCCAATCTGGAAACACCATATATTTT. This codes for CASSSGQGPQSGNTIYF.

The J gene is TRBJ1-2, the V gene TRBV7-2; 7 bases align to TRBD1. The CDR3 contains 13 residues. Trimming took 6 bases from V and 4 from J; bases not matched to a gene: 5. The germline gives CDR1 SGHTA, CDR2 FQGNSA. The CDR3 bases are TGTGCCAGCAGTGACAGGGTGGCCTATGGCTACACCTTC. Amino acids: CASSDRVAYGYTF.

The chain joins TRBV4-1 to TRBJ2-5; a possible D gene is TRBD2 (5 bases). V lost 3 bases to trimming and J lost 4 bases, with 12 bases between them. Germline CDR1 and CDR2: MGHRA and YSYEKL. This CDR3 contains 14 residues. CDR3 DNA sequence: TGCGCCAGCAGCCACATTCTAGGAGGAGAGACCCAGTACTTC. This gives the protein CASSHILGGETQYF.

This clone was seen a handful of times. The genes are TRBV25-1 and TRBJ2-5; 7 bases match TRBD1. Germline loops: CDR1 MGHDK, CDR2 SYGVNS. The CDR3 contains 15 residues. V lost 3 bases and J lost 4; bases outside the gene matches: 8. CDR3 sequence (DNA): TGTGCCAGCAGTGAGCACGGGACAGCCCTAGAGACCCAGTACTTC. It yields the protein CASSEHGTALETQYF.

This clone has just a few counts. The chain employs TRBV5-4 and TRBJ1-1; TRBD1 is a possible D gene (6 bases). V lost 0 bases to trimming and J lost 3 bases, with 9 bases between them. Germline values: CDR1 SGHNT, CDR2 YYREEE (reference sequence). CDR3 size: 14 residues. CDR3 nucleotide sequence: TGTGCCAGCAGCTTGGGACAGGAGTACACTGAAGCTTTCTTT. Translated: CASSLGQEYTEAFF.

This clone was counted between two and nine times. The identical CDR3 is also encoded by other nucleotide sequences in the sample. This sequence joins TRBV29-1 and TRBJ2-5; 7 nucleotides match TRBD1. CDR1 SQVTM and CDR2 ANQGSEA come from the germline V gene. The CDR3 extends over 13 amino acids. The trim removed 6 bases at V and 4 bases at J, leaving 8 bases unmatched. The CDR3, as DNA: TGCAGCGTCCGACAGGGTCAGGGAGAGACCCAGTACTTC. It translates to CSVRQGQGETQYF.

The chain links TRBV19 to TRBJ2-1; 7 positions agree with TRBD1. The J segment lost 3 bases and the V segment lost 5 bases, leaving 7 bases of the junction unmatched. Germline V gene data show CDR1 as LNHDA and CDR2 as SQIVND (reference sequence). The length of the CDR3 is 15 residues. CDR3 DNA: TGTGCCAGTAGTCAGACAGGGTTGATCTACAATGAGCAGTTCTTC. This codes for CASSQTGLIYNEQFF.

This chain joins TRBV7-3 and TRBJ2-7; D gene unclear. Germline CDR1 reads SGHTA; CDR2 reads FQGTGA. CDR3 size: 13 residues. Trimming pared 3 bases from V and 4 bases from J, leaving 10 bases between. The CDR3: CASSLFRNYEQYF. The CDR3 region has the DNA TGTGCCAGCAGCTTGTTCCGTAATTACGAGCAGTACTTC.

This clone was seen more than once but under ten times. The chain links TRBV14 to TRBJ2-7; TRBD1 might be the D (6 bases). V shed 2 bases and J shed 3 bases, with 17 bases lying between them. Germline V gene lookup returns CDR1 SGHDN and CDR2 FVKESK. This CDR3 contains 16 residues. The CDR3 DNA reads TGTGCCAGCAGCCAATCTCCTACAGGGTTAAACTACGAGCAGTACTTC. It is translated as CASSQSPTGLNYEQYF.

This chain links TRBV7-9 with TRBJ2-1; perhaps TRBD2 as D (5 bases). CDR3 length equals 15 residues. Between the trimmed V and J ends, which lost 0 bases and 4 bases, there was a span of 10 bases. Germline V gene data show CDR1 as SEHNR and CDR2 as FQNEAQ (reference sequence). In nucleotides, the CDR3 is TGTGCCAGCAGCTTAGCGGGAGAGCGGTACAATGAGCAGTTCTTC. Amino acid sequence: CASSLAGERYNEQFF.

This clone was detected only a few times. V and J are TRBV2 and TRBJ1-6, with TRBD1 matching over 11 bases. The CDR3 has 15 amino acids. The V gene's germline CDR1 is SNHLY and CDR2 FYNNEI. Unmatched junction bases numbered 5, after V lost 4 bases and J lost 9 bases. Here the CDR3 DNA reads TGTGCCAGCAGTGGGACAGGGGGCCGGGGTTCACCCCTCCACTTT. This codes for CASSGTGGRGSPLHF.

The CDR3 region is CASSPGQGAEAFF. The CDR3 bases are TGTGCCAGCTCACCCGGTCAGGGGGCTGAAGCTTTCTTT. V usage is TRBV18 and J usage is TRBJ1-1; TRBD1 aligns across 7 bases. The CDR3 contains 13 residues. Germline CDR1 is KGHSH and CDR2 is LQKENI. With V trimmed by 3 bases and J by 6 bases, 4 bases remained unmatched.

The chain recombines TRBV7-2 with TRBJ2-7; D gene ambiguous. V lost 2 bases, J lost 5 bases, and 10 bases lay in between. The germline V gene encodes CDR1 SGHTA and CDR2 FQGNSA. The CDR3 spans 13 residues. The DNA of the CDR3 is TGTGCCAGCAGCTTAACGCCTTACGACGAGCAGTACGTC. Translating it yields CASSLTPYDEQYV.

V and J are TRBV5-1 and TRBJ2-3; D may be TRBD1 or TRBD2 (5 bases each). V was pared by 4 bases and J by 5 bases, with 11 bases between. The CDR3 is 13 residues long. Germline assignment: CDR1 SGHRS and CDR2 YFSETQ. The CDR3 sequence is CASSPGTEDTQYF. CDR3 nucleotides: TGCGCCAGCAGCCCCGGGACCGAAGATACGCAGTATTTT.

Comments on this clone: This specimen includes other DNA sequences encoding the same CDR3. The V and J genes are TRBV30 and TRBJ2-1; D is possibly TRBD1 (6 bases). Trimming pared 3 bases from V and 4 bases from J, leaving 7 bases between. The germline gives CDR1 GTSNPN, CDR2 SVGIG (reference sequence). The CDR3 loop spans 12 amino acids. The CDR3 region is CAWSTGYNEQFF. DNA of the CDR3: TGTGCCTGGAGCACAGGGTACAATGAGCAGTTCTTC.

The chain uses TRBV7-2 and TRBJ2-5; D may be TRBD1 (6 bases). The germline V gene encodes CDR1 SGHTA and CDR2 FQGNSA. The V gene lost 2 bases and the J gene lost 5 bases, with 9 bases spanning the gap. This CDR3 comprises 13 residues. For the CDR3, the DNA is TGTGCCAGCAGCTTAAGGGGGATGGAGACCCAGTACTTC. Encoded protein: CASSLRGMETQYF.

The chain is built from TRBV5-1 and TRBJ2-1; D may be TRBD2 (7 bases). The length of the CDR3 is 14 residues. CDR1 is SGHRS, CDR2 YFSETQ, per germline. The ends were cut back, 0 bases at V and 7 bases at J, with 11 bases in the middle. CDR3 sequence: CASSLARGANEQFF. The CDR3 coding sequence is TGCGCCAGCAGCTTGGCTCGGGGGGCAAATGAGCAGTTCTTC.

The genes are TRBV4-3 and TRBJ2-3; 7 nucleotides agree with TRBD2. CDR3 size: 18 residues. V trimming: 0 bases; J trimming: 4 bases; junction bases outside the gene matches: 13. The germline V gene has CDR1 LGHNA and CDR2 YSLEER. The CDR3 nucleotides read TGCGCCAGCAGCCAAGATAAAGCGGGGCTAAGGGTTGCAGATACGCAGTATTTT. It codes for CASSQDKAGLRVADTQYF.

The chain links TRBV7-2 to TRBJ1-1; D is ambiguous. Trimming pared 2 bases from V and 1 base from J, leaving 14 bases between. CDR1 is SGHTA and CDR2 is FQGNSA in the germline V gene. The CDR3 extends over 16 amino acids. The CDR3 protein is CASSLILGLKNTEAFF. The CDR3 DNA follows: TGTGCCAGCAGCTTAATCCTCGGCCTTAAGAACACTGAAGCTTTCTTT.

The chain combines TRBV9 with TRBJ2-5; D is perhaps TRBD1 or TRBD2 (5 bases each). The CDR3 is 15 amino acids. V was trimmed by 2 bases and J by 2 bases, leaving 13 bases between them. Germline V gene data show CDR1 as SGDLS and CDR2 as YYNGEE. CDR3: CASSVERGPQETQYF. For the CDR3, the DNA is TGTGCCAGCAGCGTGGAGAGGGGTCCGCAAGAGACCCAGTACTTC. Supplemented by reference TRBV9 and TRBJ2-5, the full variable domain reads DSGVTQTPKHLITATGQRVTLRCSPRSGDLSVYWYQQSLDQGLQFLIQYYNGEERAKGNILERFSAQQFPDLHSELNLSSLELGDSALYFCASSVERGPQETQYFGPGTRLLVL.

This clone occurred a few times. The chain combines TRBV9 with TRBJ2-5; 10 bases match TRBD2. After removal of 0 bases from V and 1 base from J, the junction contained 3 bases not matched to a gene. This CDR3 has 16 amino acids. The germline gives CDR1 SGDLS, CDR2 YYNGEE. CDR3 amino acids: CASSVGTSGAQETQYF. CDR3 nucleotides: TGTGCCAGCAGCGTAGGCACTAGCGGGGCCCAAGAGACCCAGTACTTC.

The chain recombines TRBV15 with TRBJ2-1, with a weak D call TRBD2 (6 bases). Trimming pared 4 bases from V and 6 bases from J, leaving 19 bases between. CDR1 LNHNV and CDR2 YYDKDF come from the germline V gene (reference sequence). This CDR3 comprises 16 residues. CDR3 loop: CATSKRSGESGNEQFF. Here the CDR3 DNA reads TGTGCCACCAGCAAAAGGTCGGGGGAGTCCGGCAATGAGCAGTTCTTC.